These T cell receptor beta chains were read from a single sample in a study of T cell repertoires in cytomegalovirus infection. No antigens are known for them. TCRdb passed the reads through MiXCR, listing each CDR3 protein once. The data hold roughly 800,000 distinct CDR3 sequences, with almost 30% observed a single time. The sequencing here drew on cultured CD8+ T cells from PBMCs, taken from culture after CMV antigen stimulation. The receptor set was obtained from a human donor in good health (CMV status not recorded). Some clones in this sample may be carry-over from other donors' samples. The CDR3 runs from the conserved cysteine through the conserved F or W. Fields, in order: V gene, clone size, J gene, CDR3 protein. Clone sizes are given selectively: once, few, many, or a class where the clone is expanded.

TRBV9,NA,TRBJ1-1,CASSVDGVYRNTEAFF
TRBV14,NA,TRBJ1-2,CASSQDQQGYGYTF
TRBV2,few,TRBJ2-1,CASSESGVSGGLDNEQFF
TRBV7-9,many,TRBJ2-5,CASTGLAGGLIIQETQYF
TRBV29-1,few,TRBJ1-6,CSVRQGGNNSPLHF
TRBV19,NA,TRBJ1-5,CASEQFSNQPQHF
TRBV12-3/TRBV12-4,NA,TRBJ1-2,CASSFVGSYTF
TRBV27,few,TRBJ2-1,CASSSHTGPNEQFF
TRBV4-2,many,TRBJ1-5,CASSQFPGQGGFGNQPQHF
TRBV6-5,NA,TRBJ2-3,CASRPPRGTDTQYF
TRBV11-2,NA,TRBJ1-5,CASSLVDHQPQHF
TRBV11-2,NA,TRBJ2-4,CASSLAPLSGKGNIQYF
TRBV27,NA,TRBJ1-2,CASSPSGQGGNGYTF
TRBV12-3/TRBV12-4,few,TRBJ2-1,CASSFLTSGGLTYNEQFF
TRBV6-1,NA,TRBJ2-7,CASSDGTGVSYEQYF
TRBV4-3,few,TRBJ2-1,CASSQDWGYNEQFF
TRBV7-6,many,TRBJ1-3,CASSQYSGTGEVLGNTIYF
TRBV7-9,few,TRBJ2-5,CASSFWDVREETQYF
TRBV4-3,NA,TRBJ2-4,CASSQGDRERVF
TRBV5-4,NA,TRBJ2-1,CASSLEGPSWSF
TRBV7-9,few,TRBJ1-2,CASSYPRTGNAGDF
TRBV4-1,NA,TRBJ2-2,CASSQMGQGNTGELFF
TRBV7-9,NA,TRBJ2-7,CASSPRTGAVYEQYF